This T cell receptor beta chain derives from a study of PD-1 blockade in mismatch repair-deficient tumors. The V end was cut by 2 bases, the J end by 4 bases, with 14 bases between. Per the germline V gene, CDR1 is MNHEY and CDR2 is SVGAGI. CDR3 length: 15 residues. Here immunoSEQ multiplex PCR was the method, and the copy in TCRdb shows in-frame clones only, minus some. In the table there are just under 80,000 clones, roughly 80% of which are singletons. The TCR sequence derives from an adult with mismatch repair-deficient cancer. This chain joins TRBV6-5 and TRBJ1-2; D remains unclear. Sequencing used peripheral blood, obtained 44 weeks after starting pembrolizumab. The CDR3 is CASSYHGSKSYGYTF. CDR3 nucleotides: TGTGCCAGCAGTTACCACGGCAGTAAATCCTATGGCTACACCTTC.